This T cell receptor beta chain was identified during a study of blood T cells in healthy people across ages. Together with a sample-barcoded 5' primer, a J-beta primer mix was included in a second PCR lasting roughly 6 to 12 cycles. TCRdb recomputed calls from the 5' RACE reads with MiXCR, one row per CDR3 protein. Of 800,000 or so distinct CDR3 sequences in the sample, approximately 25% are singletons; the top ten hold under 4.5%. This clonotype has a handful of counts. Trimming left V 3 bases short and J 2 bases short, with 10 bases between. CDR3 size: 14 residues. The germline V gene encodes CDR1 DFQATT and CDR2 SNEGSKA (reference sequence). Donors ranged from about 6 to 95 years old and were healthy Caucasians in Russia. Every participating donor contributed 8.5 to 10 milliliters of peripheral blood through a draw. This sample was shared with a second study, whose subject was T cells of mothers and their children.

This clonotype was obtained from a boy aged 5-17 years in good health. The rearrangement joins TRBV20-1 to TRBJ2-2; a possible D gene is TRBD1 (6 bases). Sequencing was performed on blood. Here the CDR3 DNA reads TGCAGTGCTAGTCGGGGACAAAACACCGGGGAGCTGTTTTTT. It translates to CSASRGQNTGELFF.